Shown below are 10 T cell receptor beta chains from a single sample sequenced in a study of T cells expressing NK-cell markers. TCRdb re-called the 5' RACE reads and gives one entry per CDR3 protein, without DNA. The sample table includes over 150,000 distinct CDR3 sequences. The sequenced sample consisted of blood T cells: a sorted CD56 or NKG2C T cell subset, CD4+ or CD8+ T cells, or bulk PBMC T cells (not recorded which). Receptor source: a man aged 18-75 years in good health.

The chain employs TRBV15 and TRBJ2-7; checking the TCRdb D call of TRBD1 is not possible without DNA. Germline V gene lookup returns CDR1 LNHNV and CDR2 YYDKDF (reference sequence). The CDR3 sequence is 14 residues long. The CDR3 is CATSRADRDREQYF.

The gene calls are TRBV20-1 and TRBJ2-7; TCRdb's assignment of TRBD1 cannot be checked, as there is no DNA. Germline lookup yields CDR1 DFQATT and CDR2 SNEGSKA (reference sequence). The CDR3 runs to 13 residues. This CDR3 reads CSAPHGGPYEQYF.

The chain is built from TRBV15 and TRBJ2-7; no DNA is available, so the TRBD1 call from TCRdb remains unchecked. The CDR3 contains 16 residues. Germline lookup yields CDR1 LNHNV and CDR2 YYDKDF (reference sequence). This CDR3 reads CATSRARQAHIYEQYF.

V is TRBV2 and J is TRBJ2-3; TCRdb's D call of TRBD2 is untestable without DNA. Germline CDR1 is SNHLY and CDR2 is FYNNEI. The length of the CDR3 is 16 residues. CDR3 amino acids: CASMTLAGGTTDTQYF.

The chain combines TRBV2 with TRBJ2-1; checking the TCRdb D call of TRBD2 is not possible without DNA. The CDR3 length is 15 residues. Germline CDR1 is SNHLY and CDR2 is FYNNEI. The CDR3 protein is CASNPGTSGYNEQFF.

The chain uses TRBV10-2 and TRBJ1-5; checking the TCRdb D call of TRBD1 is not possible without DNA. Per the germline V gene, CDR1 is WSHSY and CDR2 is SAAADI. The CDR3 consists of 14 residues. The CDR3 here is CASSWDSTNQPQHF.

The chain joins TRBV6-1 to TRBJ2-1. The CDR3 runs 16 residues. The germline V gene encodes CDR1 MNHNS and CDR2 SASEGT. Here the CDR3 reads CASREGAGSLYNEQFF.

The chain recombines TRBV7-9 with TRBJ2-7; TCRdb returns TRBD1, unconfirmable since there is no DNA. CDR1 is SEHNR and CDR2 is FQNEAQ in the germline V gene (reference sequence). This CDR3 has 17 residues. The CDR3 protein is CASSQGGTGVFSYEQYF. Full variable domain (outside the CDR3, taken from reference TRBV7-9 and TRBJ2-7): DTGVSQNPRHKITKRGQNVTFRCDPISEHNRLYWYRQTLGQGPEFLTYFQNEAQLEKSRLLSDRFSAERPKGSFSTLEIQRTEQGDSAMYLCASSQGGTGVFSYEQYFGPGTRLTVT.

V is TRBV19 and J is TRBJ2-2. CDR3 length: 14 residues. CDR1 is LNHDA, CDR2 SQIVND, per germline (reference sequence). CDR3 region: CASTLIQATGELFF. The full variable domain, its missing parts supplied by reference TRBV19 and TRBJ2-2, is DGGITQSPKYLFRKEGQNVTLSCEQNLNHDAMYWYRQDPGQGLRLIYYSQIVNDFQKGDIAEGYSVSREKKESFPLTVTSAQKNPTAFYLCASTLIQATGELFFGEGSRLTVL.

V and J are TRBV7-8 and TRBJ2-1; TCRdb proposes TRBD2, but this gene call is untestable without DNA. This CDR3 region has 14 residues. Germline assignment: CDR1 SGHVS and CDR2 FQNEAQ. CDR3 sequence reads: CASSTGLGYNEQFF. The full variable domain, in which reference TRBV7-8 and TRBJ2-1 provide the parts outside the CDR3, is GAGVSQSPRYKVAKRGQDVALRCDPISGHVSLFWYQQALGQGPEFLTYFQNEAQLDKSGLPSDRFFAERPEGSVSTLKIQRTQQEDSAVYLCASSTGLGYNEQFFGPGTRLTVL.